The 32 T cell receptor beta chains below all came from one sample that was sequenced in a study of tumor-infiltrating lymphocytes in primary liver carcinoma. Starting material of roughly 550 ng total RNA yielded TCR beta cDNA via a constant-region primer. A slightly modified ARM-PCR protocol with three nested multiplex PCR rounds produced these TCR beta libraries. TRBV1-TRBV30 forward and Cbeta reverse primers drove the first two roughly 10-cycle rounds. TCRdb used MiXCR to reprocess the multiplex PCR reads, holding one entry per CDR3 protein. The sample carries roughly 330,000 distinct CDR3 sequences, 65% recorded once. The researchers obtained blood RNA from unsorted whole blood and also extracted germline DNA. Sequencing was done on a sample of peripheral blood. The origin of the receptors is a man aged 35-49 years with primary liver carcinoma and hepatitis B virus infection.

For this clonotype: This clone may be a read error of a much larger clone one base away. V usage is TRBV5-1 and J usage is TRBJ1-3; TRBD1 matches 7 bases. The trim removed 0 bases at V and 2 bases at J, leaving 5 bases unmatched. The CDR3 covers 16 residues. Germline loops: CDR1 SGHRS, CDR2 YFSETQ. The DNA of the CDR3 is TGCGCCAGCAGCTTGGAGCCAACAGGGGCTGGAAACACCATATATTTT. This gives the protein CASSLEPTGAGNTIYF.

With respect to this clonotype: A clone one base away is much larger, so this may be a read error. The missing conserved phenylalanine or tryptophan at the end of this CDR3 makes a read error likely. J is TRBJ1-6 and V is TRBV7-8; D gene ambiguous. This CDR3 is 14 amino acids long. Germline CDR1 reads SGHVS; CDR2 reads FQNEAQ. V dropped 4 bases and J dropped 8 bases, with 12 bases sitting between them. The CDR3 protein is CASSSNTGDSPLHI. The CDR3 coding sequence is TGTGCCAGCAGCTCGAACACCGGTGATTCACCCCTCCACATT.

The V and J genes are TRBV11-2 and TRBJ1-1, with a tentative D call TRBD1 (6 bases). Per the germline V gene, CDR1 is SGHAT and CDR2 is FQNNGV. CDR3 size: 12 residues. With 5 bases removed from V and 12 bases from J, the gap between germline ends came to 16 bases. The chain's CDR3 is CASSRPGRGSFF. The CDR3 coding sequence is TGTGCCAGCAGCCGGCCGGGCAGGGGATCTTTCTTT.

With regard to this clonotype: A much larger clone is a single base away; this may be a read error. The chain recombines TRBV6-5 with TRBJ2-5, with no clear D. Germline V gene sequence: CDR1 MNHEY, CDR2 SVGAGI. The length of the CDR3 is 13 residues. The V end was cut by 6 bases, the J end by 5 bases, with 13 bases between. CDR3 protein: CASRLDPRETQYF. The CDR3 coding sequence is TGTGCCAGCAGACTGGACCCGAGGGAGACCCAGTACTTC.

As for this clonotype: At one of its ends the junction is not consistent with the germline gene, which may arise from a read error. The chain has TRBV6-5 and TRBJ2-1; D not resolved. Germline V gives CDR1 MNHEY, CDR2 SVGAGI. The CDR3 extends over 13 amino acids. The DNA for the CDR3 is TGTACCAGCAGTTACTCGAATCGGTACAAGCAGTTCTTC. Translation gives CTSSYSNRYKQFF.

Concerning this clonotype itself: Possible read error: a much larger clone is one base away. The genes are TRBV5-6 and TRBJ2-7; D call uncertain. This CDR3 spans 15 amino acids. Germline CDR1 SGHDT, CDR2 YYEEEE. Written as DNA, the CDR3 is TGTGCCAACAGCCGAGGCCCCCGACCGGTCTACGAGCAGTACTTC. Its translation: CANSRGPRPVYEQYF.

This chain joins TRBV28 and TRBJ1-1, with a tentative D call TRBD1 (5 bases). This CDR3 has 14 amino acids. Germline CDR1 is MDHEN and CDR2 is SYDVKM. Trimming shortened V by 5 bases and J by 3 bases, and 13 bases separated the two germline ends. CDR3 residues: CASSPPVGDTEAFF. CDR3 bases: TGTGCCAGCAGTCCCCCAGTGGGGGACACTGAAGCTTTCTTT.

With respect to this clonotype: A much larger clone is a single base away; this may be a read error. The rearrangement links TRBV12-3 or TRBV12-4 to TRBJ1-2; 9 bases are a match to TRBD1. The CDR3 covers 12 residues. CDR3 sequence (DNA): TGTGTCAGCAGTACCGGACAGGGGAGGTGCACCTTC. As protein: CVSSTGQGRCTF.

The J gene is TRBJ1-2, the V gene TRBV6-5, with 7 bases lining up with TRBD1. Unmatched junction bases numbered 9, after V lost 0 bases and J lost 2 bases. The CDR3 totals 17 residues. CDR1 MNHEY and CDR2 SVGAGI come from the germline V gene. CDR3 loop: CASSYSTRGTANYGYTF. DNA of the CDR3: TGTGCCAGCAGTTACTCCACTCGCGGGACAGCGAACTATGGCTACACCTTC.

This clonotype was observed a single time. The chain links TRBV11-3 to TRBJ2-1; D is undetermined. Between the trimmed V and J ends, which lost 0 bases and 5 bases, there was a span of 8 bases. The CDR3 extends over 14 amino acids. Looked up from germline, CDR1 is SGHNT and CDR2 is YENEEA. In DNA form, the CDR3 reads TGTGCCAGCAGCTTAGATGGGATGGACAATGAGCAGTTCTTC. It translates to CASSLDGMDNEQFF.

About this clonotype itself: At one end the junction does not follow the germline gene, possibly because of a read error. The chain uses TRBV5-6 and TRBJ2-1; D is possibly TRBD2 (5 bases). Germline loops: CDR1 SGHDT, CDR2 YYEEEE. The CDR3 has 16 amino acids. CDR3 DNA sequence: TGTGTCAGCAGCTTGGTCGGGCTAGTGGGAGTAAATGAGCAGTTCTTC. Its translation is CVSSLVGLVGVNEQFF. Full variable domain (remainder filled in from reference TRBV5-6 and TRBJ2-1): DAGVTQSPTHLIKTRGQQVTLRCSPKSGHDTVSWYQQALGQGPQFIFQYYEEEERQRGNFPDRFSGHQFPNYSSELNVNALLLGDSALYLCVSSLVGLVGVNEQFFGPGTRLTVL.

This clonotype was counted only a few times. J is TRBJ2-7 and V is TRBV5-6; a possible D gene is TRBD1 (6 bases). Trimming removed 5 bases from V and 3 bases from J, with 15 bases in between. The CDR3 consists of 14 residues. The germline V gene encodes CDR1 SGHDT and CDR2 YYEEEE. The CDR3 nucleotides read TGTGCCAGCAGGCGCGGAACAGGGCGCTACGAGCAGTACTTC. It encodes CASRRGTGRYEQYF.

This chain uses TRBV10-3 with TRBJ2-1, with a tentative D call TRBD2 (6 bases). Trimming cost V 6 bases and J 7 bases, with 22 bases left between them. Germline CDR1 ENHRY, CDR2 SYGVKD. This CDR3 has 16 residues. The CDR3 here is CAISETSWRAGNEQFF. CDR3 nucleotide sequence: TGTGCCATCAGCGAAACTAGCTGGAGGGCCGGGAATGAGCAGTTCTTC.

Note on this clonotype: This may come from a read error, since a much larger clone is one base off. The chain combines TRBV12-3 or TRBV12-4 with TRBJ2-1; no definite D call. Trimming removed 7 bases at V and 3 bases at J, with 10 bases between. This CDR3 spans 13 amino acids. Written as DNA, the CDR3 is TGTGCCAGCATTTTGTACAACTACAATGAGCAGTTCTTC. Its translation: CASILYNYNEQFF.

This clonotype has more than one count but fewer than ten. A read error may produce the germline difference seen at one junction end. This sequence joins TRBV11-3 and TRBJ2-3, with a tentative D call TRBD2 (6 bases). This CDR3 spans 15 amino acids. Germline CDR1 is SGHNT and CDR2 is YENEEA. The CDR3 protein is CASSIGFGRGDTQYF. CDR3 bases: TGTGCCAGCAGCATAGGCTTCGGGAGAGGGGATACGCAGTATTTC.

As regards this clonotype: This may stem from a read error, because a much larger clone lies one nucleotide away. V is TRBV6-2 or TRBV6-3 and J is TRBJ2-3; D gene uncertain. The CDR3 runs 15 residues. V lost 10 bases and J lost 1, with 18 bases in between. Germline CDR1 reads MNHEY; CDR2 reads SVGEGT. The CDR3 region has the DNA TGTGCCATCACCTACAATTTTGGCGGCACAGATACGCAGTATTTT. Amino acids: CAITYNFGGTDTQYF.

V is TRBV11-2 and J is TRBJ2-5, with D possibly matching TRBD1 (5 bases). The CDR3 contains 18 residues. CDR1 and CDR2 (germline): SGHAT, FQNNGV. V was pared by 5 bases and J by 5 bases, with 27 bases between. CDR3 sequence (DNA): TGTGCCAGCAGCCCTAGGTCAATCCAGGGTACTGGGCGGGAGACCCAGTACTTC. The encoded protein is CASSPRSIQGTGRETQYF.

For this clonotype: A read error is possible here, since a much larger clone lies one base away. V is TRBV29-1 and J is TRBJ1-2; 9 bases fit TRBD1. Per germline, CDR1 SQVTM and CDR2 ANQGSEA. This CDR3 has 15 amino acids. CDR3 bases: TGCAGCATTGAATTGACAGGGGGTAATAACTATGGCTACACCTTC. It specifies CSIELTGGNNYGYTF.

Worth noting for this clonotype: This could be a read error, since a much larger clone is one nucleotide away. V gene TRBV6-6 combines with J gene TRBJ1-5; weak D call: TRBD1 (6 bases). The CDR3 is 15 residues long. Germline V lookup: CDR1 MNHNY, CDR2 SVGAGI (reference sequence). In DNA, the CDR3 is TGTGCCTGCAGTTACGCATGGACAGCCTGGCAGCCCCAGCATTTT. Translation: CACSYAWTAWQPQHF.

The chain recombines TRBV28 with TRBJ2-7; 11 nucleotides match TRBD2. Germline V gene data show CDR1 as MDHEN and CDR2 as SYDVKM. CDR3 length: 12 amino acids. This CDR3 is CTSGSIPHEQYF. CDR3 nucleotides: TGTACTAGCGGGAGTATCCCCCACGAGCAGTACTTC.

Concerning this clonotype itself: No conserved phenylalanine or tryptophan ends this CDR3, so it is likely a read error. The V call is TRBV6-5, the J call TRBJ1-2; D gene unclear. The CDR3 sequence is 15 residues long. The germline V gene encodes CDR1 MNHEY and CDR2 SVGAGI. CDR3 region: CASSYAAKSNHGYTI. DNA of the CDR3: TGTGCCAGCAGTTACGCCGCTAAATCTAACCATGGCTACACCATC.

Turning to this clonotype: Just one base apart from a much larger clone, this may be a read error. This chain joins TRBV4-1 and TRBJ1-4, with D uncertain. The CDR3 runs 15 residues. Per germline, CDR1 MGHRA and CDR2 YSYEKL. V was trimmed by 1 base and J by 3 bases, leaving 9 bases between them. As DNA, the CDR3 is TGCGCCAGCAGCCAAGGACGTGGGTCTAATGAAAAACTGTTTTTT. This encodes CASSQGRGSNEKLFF.

This clonotype was found many times. The chain carries TRBV11-2 and TRBJ1-6; D call uncertain. The CDR3 sequence is 16 residues long. V lost 1 base, J lost 8 bases, and 15 bases lay in between. Germline CDR1 and CDR2: SGHAT and FQNNGV. CDR3 residues: CASSLGPPGEHSPLHF. CDR3 bases: TGTGCCAGCAGCTTAGGGCCCCCGGGAGAGCATTCACCCCTCCACTTT. Full variable domain (outside the CDR3, taken from reference TRBV11-2 and TRBJ1-6): EAGVAQSPRYKIIEKRQSVAFWCNPISGHATLYWYQQILGQGPKLLIQFQNNGVVDDSQLPKDRFSAERLKGVDSTLKIQPAKLEDSAVYLCASSLGPPGEHSPLHFGNGTRLTVT.

The genes are TRBV11-2 and TRBJ2-2; D is unclear. The CDR3 runs 11 residues. Per the germline V gene, CDR1 is SGHAT and CDR2 is FQNNGV. V lost 10 bases, J lost 6 bases, and 9 bases lay in between. CDR3 nucleotides: TGTGCCAACAACTATTCCGGGGAGCTGTTTTTT. Protein product: CANNYSGELFF.

With respect to this clonotype: Being one base from a much bigger clone, this may be a read error. V and J are TRBV29-1 and TRBJ1-6; the D gene is possibly TRBD1 (5 bases). Germline-derived CDR1 and CDR2 are SQVTM and ANQGSEA. The ends were cut back, 4 bases at V and 8 bases at J, with 12 bases in the middle. The CDR3 has 13 amino acids. CDR3 amino acids: CSVADKDHSPLHF. For the CDR3, the DNA is TGCAGCGTTGCGGACAAGGACCATTCACCCCTCCACTTT.

This clonotype was picked up many times. This chain connects TRBV6-5 to TRBJ2-1; 8 bases fit TRBD2. The CDR3 totals 18 residues. The germline V gene encodes CDR1 MNHEY and CDR2 SVGAGI. After removal of 3 bases from V and 0 bases from J, the junction contained 10 bases not matched to a gene. The CDR3 DNA sequence: TGTGCCAGCAGTTATATCCGCATAGCGGGATTCTCCTACAATGAGCAGTTCTTC. This codes for CASSYIRIAGFSYNEQFF.

The chain joins TRBV11-1 to TRBJ1-2; no clear D. Looked up from germline, CDR1 is SGHAT and CDR2 is FQDESV (reference sequence). This CDR3 is 13 amino acids long. Trimming shortened V by 5 bases and J by 2 bases, and 9 bases separated the two germline ends. The CDR3, as DNA: TGTGCCAGCAGCCAAGACGGGAACTATGGCTACACCTTC. This encodes CASSQDGNYGYTF. The full variable domain, in which reference TRBV11-1 and TRBJ1-2 provide the parts outside the CDR3, is EAEVAQSPRYKITEKSQAVAFWCDPISGHATLYWYRQILGQGPELLVQFQDESVVDDSQLPKDRFSAERLKGVDSTLKIQPAELGDSAMYLCASSQDGNYGYTFGSGTRLTVV.

V gene TRBV11-3 combines with J gene TRBJ2-1; no reliable D call. V was cut by 0 bases and J by 13 bases, with 16 bases left in between. Germline V gene sequence: CDR1 SGHNT, CDR2 YENEEA. This CDR3 spans 14 amino acids. The chain's CDR3 is CASSLDWSVADQFF. The CDR3, as DNA: TGTGCCAGCAGCTTAGACTGGAGTGTGGCTGATCAGTTCTTC.

This CDR3 is CASSQDERTLGYTF. CDR3 coding DNA: TGCGCCAGCAGCCAAGATGAGCGGACACTAGGCTACACCTTC. The genes are TRBV4-3 and TRBJ1-2; TRBD1 is a possible D gene (5 bases). Trimming cost V 0 bases and J 8 bases, with 13 bases left between them. The CDR3 loop spans 14 amino acids. Germline V gene data show CDR1 as LGHNA and CDR2 as YSLEER.

The chain is built from TRBV10-1 and TRBJ2-7; D remains unclear. Trimming took off 3 bases at V and 6 bases at J, with 18 bases between the two ends. Germline V gene data show CDR1 as WNHNN and CDR2 as SYGVQD (reference sequence). The CDR3 runs 15 residues. CDR3: CASSDSLGISGEQYF. CDR3 sequence (DNA): TGCGCCAGCAGTGACAGTCTGGGGATTTCAGGCGAGCAGTACTTC.

V usage is TRBV7-3 and J usage is TRBJ2-7, with TRBD1 matching 8 bases. This CDR3 has 14 amino acids. The V and J ends lost 5 bases and 6 bases, in that order; junction bases with no gene match: 9. Germline CDR1 is SGHTA and CDR2 is FQGTGA. CDR3 in DNA: TGTGCCAGCAGCCCTCGGGGACAGGCTTTCGAGCAGTACTTC. This translates into CASSPRGQAFEQYF.

As for this clonotype: Since a much larger clone is just one base distant, this may be a read error. V gene TRBV6-6 combines with J gene TRBJ2-2; 13 bases map to TRBD2. CDR1 is MNHNY, CDR2 SVGAGI, per germline (reference sequence). This CDR3 comprises 17 residues. The CDR3 here is CTSSSRLAGGNTGELFF. The CDR3 nucleotides read TGTACCAGCAGTTCCCGACTAGCGGGGGGGAACACCGGGGAGCTGTTTTTT.